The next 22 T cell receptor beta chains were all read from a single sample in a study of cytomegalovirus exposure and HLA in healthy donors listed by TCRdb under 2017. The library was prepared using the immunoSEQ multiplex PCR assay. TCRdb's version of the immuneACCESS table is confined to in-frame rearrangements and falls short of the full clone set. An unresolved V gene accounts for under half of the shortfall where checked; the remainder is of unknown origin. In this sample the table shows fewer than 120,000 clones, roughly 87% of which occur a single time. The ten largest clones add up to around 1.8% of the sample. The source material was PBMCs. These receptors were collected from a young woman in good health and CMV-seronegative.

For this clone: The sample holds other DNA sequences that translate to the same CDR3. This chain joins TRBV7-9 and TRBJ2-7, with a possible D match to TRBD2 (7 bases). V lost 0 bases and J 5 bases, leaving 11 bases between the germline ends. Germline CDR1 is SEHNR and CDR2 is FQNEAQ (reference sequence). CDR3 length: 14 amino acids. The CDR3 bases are TGTGCCAGCAGCTTAGCTGGGGGGGCCGACGAGCAGTACTTC. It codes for CASSLAGGADEQYF.

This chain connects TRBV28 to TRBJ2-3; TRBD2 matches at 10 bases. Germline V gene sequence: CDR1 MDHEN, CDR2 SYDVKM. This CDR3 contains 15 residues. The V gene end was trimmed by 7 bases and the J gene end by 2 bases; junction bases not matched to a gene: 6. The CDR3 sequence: CASIQRGGPTDTQYF. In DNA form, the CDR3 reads TGTGCCAGCATCCAGCGGGGGGGACCCACAGATACGCAGTATTTT. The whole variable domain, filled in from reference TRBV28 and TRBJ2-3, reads DVKVTQSSRYLVKRTGEKVFLECVQDMDHENMFWYRQDPGLGLRLIYFSYDVKMKEKGDIPEGYSVSREKKERFSLILESASTNQTSMYLCASIQRGGPTDTQYFGPGTRLTVL.

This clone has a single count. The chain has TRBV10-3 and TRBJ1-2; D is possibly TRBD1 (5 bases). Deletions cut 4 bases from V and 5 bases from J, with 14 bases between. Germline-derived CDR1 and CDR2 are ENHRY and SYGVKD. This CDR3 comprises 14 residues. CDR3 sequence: CAISGLGAGYGYTF. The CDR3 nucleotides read TGTGCCATCAGTGGCTTAGGGGCAGGGTATGGCTACACCTTC.

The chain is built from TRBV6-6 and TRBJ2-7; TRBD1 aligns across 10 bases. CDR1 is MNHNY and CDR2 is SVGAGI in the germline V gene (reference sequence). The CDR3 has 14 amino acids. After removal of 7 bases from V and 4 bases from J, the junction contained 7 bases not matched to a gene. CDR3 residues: CASTPGQGLYEQYF. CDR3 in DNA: TGTGCCAGCACCCCGGGACAGGGGTTGTACGAGCAGTACTTC.

CDR3 sequence: CASSLIADPTDTQYF. Here the CDR3 DNA reads TGTGCCAGCAGCCTAATAGCTGATCCCACAGATACGCAGTATTTT. This sequence joins TRBV11-2 and TRBJ2-3; D uncertain. V was shortened by 5 bases and J by 2 bases, with 14 bases between the two germline ends. CDR1 and CDR2 from the germline V gene are SGHAT and FQNNGV. The CDR3 is 15 residues long.

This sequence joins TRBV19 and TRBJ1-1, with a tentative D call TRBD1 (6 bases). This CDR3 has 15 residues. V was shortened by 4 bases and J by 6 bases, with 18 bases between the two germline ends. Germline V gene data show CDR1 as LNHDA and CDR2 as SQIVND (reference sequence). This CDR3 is CASSRRDTPPAEAFF. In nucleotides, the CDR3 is TGTGCCAGTAGTAGAAGGGACACCCCTCCGGCTGAAGCTTTCTTT.

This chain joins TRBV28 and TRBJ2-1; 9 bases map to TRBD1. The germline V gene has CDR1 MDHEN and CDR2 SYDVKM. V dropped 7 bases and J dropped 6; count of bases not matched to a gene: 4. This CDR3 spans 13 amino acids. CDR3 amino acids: CASTETGGNEQFF. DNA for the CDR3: TGTGCCAGCACGGAGACAGGGGGCAATGAGCAGTTCTTC.

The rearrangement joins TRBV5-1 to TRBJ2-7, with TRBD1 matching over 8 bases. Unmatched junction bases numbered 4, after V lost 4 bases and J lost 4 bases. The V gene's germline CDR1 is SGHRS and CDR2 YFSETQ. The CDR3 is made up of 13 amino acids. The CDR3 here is CASSRTGTYEQYF. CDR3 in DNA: TGCGCCAGCAGCCGGACAGGGACGTACGAGCAGTACTTC.

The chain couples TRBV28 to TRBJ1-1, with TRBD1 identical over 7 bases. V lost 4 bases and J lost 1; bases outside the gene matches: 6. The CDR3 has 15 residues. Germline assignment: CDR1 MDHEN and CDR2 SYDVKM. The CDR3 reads CASSSRGRGNTEAFF. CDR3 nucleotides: TGTGCCAGCAGTTCAAGGGGGCGCGGGAACACTGAAGCTTTCTTT.

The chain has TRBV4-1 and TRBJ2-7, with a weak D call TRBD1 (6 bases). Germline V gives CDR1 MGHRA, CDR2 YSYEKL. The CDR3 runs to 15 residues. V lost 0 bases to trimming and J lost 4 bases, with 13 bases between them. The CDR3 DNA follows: TGCGCCAGCAGCCAAGAGCAGGGGAGAGGATACGAGCAGTACTTC. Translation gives CASSQEQGRGYEQYF.

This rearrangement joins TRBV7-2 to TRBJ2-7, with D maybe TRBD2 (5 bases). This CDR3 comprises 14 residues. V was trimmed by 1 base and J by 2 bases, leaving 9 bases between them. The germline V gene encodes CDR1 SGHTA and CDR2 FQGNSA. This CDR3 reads CASSLDDGAYEQYF. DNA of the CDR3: TGTGCCAGCAGCTTAGACGACGGGGCCTACGAGCAGTACTTC.

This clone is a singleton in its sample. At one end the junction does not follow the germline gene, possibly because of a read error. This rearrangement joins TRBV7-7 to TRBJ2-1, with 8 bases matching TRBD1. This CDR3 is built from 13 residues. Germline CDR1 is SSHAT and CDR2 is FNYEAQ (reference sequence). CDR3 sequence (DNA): TGTGCTAGCAGCCAGGACAGGGTCAATGAGCAGTTCTTC. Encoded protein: CASSQDRVNEQFF.

The CDR3 sequence is CASTAGTDNSPLHF. CDR3 bases: TGTGCCAGCACCGCGGGGACAGACAATTCACCCCTCCACTTT. The chain links TRBV6-4 to TRBJ1-6; 7 bases align to TRBD1. V lost 7 bases and J lost 7; bases outside the gene matches: 7. This CDR3 contains 14 residues. The V gene's germline CDR1 is MRHNA and CDR2 SNTAGT.

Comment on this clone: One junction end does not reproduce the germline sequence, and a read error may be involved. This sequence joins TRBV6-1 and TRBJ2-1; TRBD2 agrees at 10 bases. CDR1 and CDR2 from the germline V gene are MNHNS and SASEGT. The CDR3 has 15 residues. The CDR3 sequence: CASSQAGGPHNEQFF. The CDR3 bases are TGTGCCAGCAGTCAAGCGGGAGGGCCCCACAATGAGCAGTTCTTC.

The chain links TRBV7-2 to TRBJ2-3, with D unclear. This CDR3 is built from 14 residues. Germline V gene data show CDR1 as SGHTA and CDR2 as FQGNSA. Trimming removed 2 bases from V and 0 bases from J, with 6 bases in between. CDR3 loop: CASSLSRSTDTQYF. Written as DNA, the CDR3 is TGTGCCAGCAGCTTATCGCGAAGCACAGATACGCAGTATTTT. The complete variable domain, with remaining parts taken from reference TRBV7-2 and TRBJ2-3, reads GAGVSQSPSNKVTEKGKDVELRCDPISGHTALYWYRQSLGQGLEFLIYFQGNSAPDKSGLPSDRFSAERTGGSVSTLTIQRTQQEDSAVYLCASSLSRSTDTQYFGPGTRLTVL.

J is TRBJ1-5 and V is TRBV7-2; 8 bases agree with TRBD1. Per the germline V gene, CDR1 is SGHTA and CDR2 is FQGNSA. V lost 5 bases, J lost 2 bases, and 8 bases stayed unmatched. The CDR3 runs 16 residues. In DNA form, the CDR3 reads TGTGCCAGCAGCCCATATTTGACAGGGGGCAATCAGCCCCAGCATTTT. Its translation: CASSPYLTGGNQPQHF.

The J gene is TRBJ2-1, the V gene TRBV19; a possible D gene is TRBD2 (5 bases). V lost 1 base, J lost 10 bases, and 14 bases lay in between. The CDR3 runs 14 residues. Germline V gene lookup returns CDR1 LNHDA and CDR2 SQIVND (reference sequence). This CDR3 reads CASSIGPGNDEQFF. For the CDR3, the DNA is TGTGCCAGTAGTATAGGACCCGGGAACGACGAGCAGTTCTTC.

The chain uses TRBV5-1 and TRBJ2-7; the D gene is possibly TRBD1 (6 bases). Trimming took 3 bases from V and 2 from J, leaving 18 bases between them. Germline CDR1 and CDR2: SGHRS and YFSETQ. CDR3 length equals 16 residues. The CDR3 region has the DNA TGCGCCAGCAGCTCATCCCGCACAGGGTTCCCCTACGAGCAGTACTTC. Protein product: CASSSSRTGFPYEQYF.

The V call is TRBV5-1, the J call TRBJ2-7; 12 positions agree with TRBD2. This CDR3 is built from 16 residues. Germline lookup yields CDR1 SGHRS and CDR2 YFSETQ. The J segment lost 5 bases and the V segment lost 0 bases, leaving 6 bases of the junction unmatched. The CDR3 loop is CASSLALAGGGHEQYF. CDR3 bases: TGCGCCAGCAGCTTGGCGCTAGCGGGAGGGGGCCACGAGCAGTACTTC.

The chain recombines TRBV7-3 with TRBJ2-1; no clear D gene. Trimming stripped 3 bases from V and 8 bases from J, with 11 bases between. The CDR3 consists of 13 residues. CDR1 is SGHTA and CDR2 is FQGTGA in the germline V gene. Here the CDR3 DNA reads TGTGCCAGCAGCTTCCGGCCGGGTCATGAGCAGTTCTTC. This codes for CASSFRPGHEQFF.

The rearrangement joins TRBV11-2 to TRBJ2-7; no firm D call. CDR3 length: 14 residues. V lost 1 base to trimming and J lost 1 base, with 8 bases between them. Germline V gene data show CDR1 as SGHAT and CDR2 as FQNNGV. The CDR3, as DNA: TGTGCCAGCAGCTTAGGCAGGATTTCCTACGAGCAGTACTTC. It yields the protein CASSLGRISYEQYF. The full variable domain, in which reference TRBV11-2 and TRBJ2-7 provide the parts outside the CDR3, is EAGVAQSPRYKIIEKRQSVAFWCNPISGHATLYWYQQILGQGPKLLIQFQNNGVVDDSQLPKDRFSAERLKGVDSTLKIQPAKLEDSAVYLCASSLGRISYEQYFGPGTRLTVT.

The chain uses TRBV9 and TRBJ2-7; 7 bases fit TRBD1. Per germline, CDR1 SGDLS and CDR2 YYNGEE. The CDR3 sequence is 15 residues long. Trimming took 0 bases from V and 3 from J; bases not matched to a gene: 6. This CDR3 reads CASSVGGTVFYEQYF. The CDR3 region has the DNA TGTGCCAGCAGCGTAGGGGGGACAGTTTTCTACGAGCAGTACTTC.